This TCR beta chain derives from a study of blood T cell repertoires in COVID-19. Study information: Researchers got acute and convalescent COVID-19 samples from the United States, Italy and Spain. The cDNA or gDNA used as material had been derived from T cells, B-cell-depleted T cells, or PBMCs.

Per the study methods: Estimation of nucleated cell counts relied on the amplification of reference gene primers. Sequencing was performed with immunoSEQ multiplex PCR; in TCRdb, only in-frame clones are kept and a portion is missing. Clonal size and the V and J genes are those of that table, whereas D and trimming came from the DNA. The data hold about 93,000 clones, with about 80% observed a single time. V lost 5 bases and J 6 bases, leaving 19 bases between the germline ends. The CDR3 consists of 15 residues. Germline V lookup: CDR1 LGHNA, CDR2 YNFKEQ. The TCR originated in a human donor in a cohort sampled during active COVID-19. What was sequenced was peripheral blood. V gene TRBV4-2 combines with J gene TRBJ1-2; D gene uncertain. The CDR3 loop reads CASSSPGLPEDGYTF. The CDR3 region has the DNA TGTGCCAGCAGCTCTCCCGGGTTGCCGGAGGATGGCTACACCTTC.